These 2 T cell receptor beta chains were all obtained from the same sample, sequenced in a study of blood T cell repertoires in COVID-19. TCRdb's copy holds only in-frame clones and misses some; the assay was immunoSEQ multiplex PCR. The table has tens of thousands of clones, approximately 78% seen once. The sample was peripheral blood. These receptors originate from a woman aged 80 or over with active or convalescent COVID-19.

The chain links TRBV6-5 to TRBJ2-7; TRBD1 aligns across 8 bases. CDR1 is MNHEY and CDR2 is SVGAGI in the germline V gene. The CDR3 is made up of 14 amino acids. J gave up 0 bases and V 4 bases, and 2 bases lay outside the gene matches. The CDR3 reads CASSSTGGSYEQYF. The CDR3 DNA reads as TGTGCCAGCAGTTCCACAGGGGGCTCCTACGAGCAGTACTTC.

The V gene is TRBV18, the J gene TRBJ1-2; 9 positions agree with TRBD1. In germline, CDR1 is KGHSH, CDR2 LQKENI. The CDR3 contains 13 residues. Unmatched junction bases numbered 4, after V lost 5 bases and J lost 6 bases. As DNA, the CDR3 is TGTGCCAGCTCATTTGGGACAGGGAATGGCTACACCTTC. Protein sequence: CASSFGTGNGYTF.